These 7 T cell receptor beta chains share one sample of origin, sequenced in a study of early T cells in non-severe SARS-CoV-2 infection. One entry per CDR3 protein, called by TCRdb with MiXCR from the 5' RACE reads. The sample yields approximately 32,000 distinct CDR3 sequences, 4.1% seen once. Sequenced: whole blood. The receptors originated from an adult who was a healthcare worker with PCR-confirmed SARS-CoV-2 infection or an uninfected control (not recorded which).

Many counts were recorded for this clonotype. The genes are TRBV10-3 and TRBJ1-2; D is undetermined. Germline values: CDR1 ENHRY, CDR2 SYGVKD. This CDR3 comprises 14 residues. V lost 6 bases and J 4 bases, leaving 15 bases between the germline ends. DNA for the CDR3: TGTGCCATCAGGAAAGAGGGAGGCGGCTATGGCTACACCTTC. Protein product: CAIRKEGGGYGYTF.

This clonotype showed up many times. This rearrangement joins TRBV12-3 or TRBV12-4 to TRBJ2-7, with D unclear. Trimming took off 1 base at V and 4 bases at J, with 14 bases between the two ends. CDR3 length: 15 amino acids. Written as DNA, the CDR3 is TGTGCCAGCAGTTTAGGTCGGCTCCCCCCTTACGAGCAGTACTTC. Protein: CASSLGRLPPYEQYF.

This clonotype was seen repeatedly, ten times or more. The rearrangement uses TRBV4-2 and TRBJ2-2, with 11 bases identical to TRBD2. The junction had 4 bases not matched to a gene; V was cut back by 0 bases and J by 1 base. The CDR3 is made up of 18 amino acids. Germline V CDR1 and CDR2: LGHNA, YNFKEQ. CDR3 DNA sequence: TGTGCCAGCAGCCAAGAGGCGCTAGCGGGAGGGAACACCGGGGAGCTGTTTTTT. The encoded protein is CASSQEALAGGNTGELFF.

The rearrangement joins TRBV5-1 to TRBJ1-6; the D gene is possibly TRBD1 (5 bases). Germline CDR1 and CDR2: SGHRS and YFSETQ. V was pared by 0 bases and J by 7 bases, with 11 bases between. This CDR3 spans 15 amino acids. CDR3 nucleotides: TGCGCCAGCAGCTTGGAAGGACATGAAAATTCACCCCTCCACTTT. Its protein is CASSLEGHENSPLHF.

This clonotype came up many times. The gene calls are TRBV7-9 and TRBJ1-1, with D uncertain. The CDR3 spans 12 residues. The V gene's germline CDR1 is SEHNR and CDR2 FQNEAQ (reference sequence). V gave up 5 bases and J gave up 2 bases, with 6 bases separating them. The CDR3 bases are TGTGCCAGCAGCCCTCTAAACACTGAAGCTTTCTTT. Translating it yields CASSPLNTEAFF.

This clonotype occurred many times. The rearrangement uses TRBV7-9 and TRBJ2-3; no firm D call. The V and J ends lost 2 bases and 6 bases respectively, with 9 bases between them. This CDR3 has 13 residues. The germline gives CDR1 SEHNR, CDR2 FQNEAQ (reference sequence). The CDR3 loop reads CASSLYFADTQYF. DNA for the CDR3: TGTGCCAGCAGCTTATATTTCGCGGATACGCAGTATTTT.

The chain joins TRBV11-3 to TRBJ2-3; 8 nucleotides align to TRBD1. The germline CDR1 and CDR2 sequences are SGHNT and YENEEA. The CDR3 covers 15 residues. V lost 1 base to trimming and J lost 2 bases; unmatched junction nucleotides: 2. The CDR3 sequence is CASSLGTGFTDTQYF. DNA of the CDR3: TGTGCCAGCAGCTTAGGGACAGGGTTCACAGATACGCAGTATTTT. Full variable domain (missing parts from reference TRBV11-3 and TRBJ2-3): EAGVVQSPRYKIIEKKQPVAFWCNPISGHNTLYWYLQNLGQGPELLIRYENEEAVDDSQLPKDRFSAERLKGVDSTLKIQPAELGDSAVYLCASSLGTGFTDTQYFGPGTRLTVL.